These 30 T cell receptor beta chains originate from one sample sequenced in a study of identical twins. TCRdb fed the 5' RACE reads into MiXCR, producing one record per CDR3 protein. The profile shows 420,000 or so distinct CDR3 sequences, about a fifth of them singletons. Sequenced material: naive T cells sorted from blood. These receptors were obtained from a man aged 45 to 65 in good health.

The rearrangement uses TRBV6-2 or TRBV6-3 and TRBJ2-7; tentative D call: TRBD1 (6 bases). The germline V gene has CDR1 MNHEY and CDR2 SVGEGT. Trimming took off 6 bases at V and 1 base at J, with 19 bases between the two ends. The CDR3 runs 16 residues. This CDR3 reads CASRATGIRISYEQYF. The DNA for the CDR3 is TGTGCCAGCAGGGCAACAGGGATAAGAATATCCTACGAGCAGTACTTC.

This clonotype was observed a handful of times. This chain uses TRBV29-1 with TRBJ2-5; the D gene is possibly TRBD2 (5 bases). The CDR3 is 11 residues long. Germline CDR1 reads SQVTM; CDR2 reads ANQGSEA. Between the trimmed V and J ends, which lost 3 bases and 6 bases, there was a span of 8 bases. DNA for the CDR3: TGCAGCGTTGAGGACGGGAAGACCCAGTACTTC. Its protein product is CSVEDGKTQYF.

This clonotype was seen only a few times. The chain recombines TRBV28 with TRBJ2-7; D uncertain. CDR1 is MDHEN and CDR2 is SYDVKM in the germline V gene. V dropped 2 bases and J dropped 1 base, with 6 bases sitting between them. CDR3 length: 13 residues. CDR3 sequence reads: CASSLTVSYEQYF. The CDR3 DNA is TGTGCCAGCAGTTTAACGGTATCCTACGAGCAGTACTTC.

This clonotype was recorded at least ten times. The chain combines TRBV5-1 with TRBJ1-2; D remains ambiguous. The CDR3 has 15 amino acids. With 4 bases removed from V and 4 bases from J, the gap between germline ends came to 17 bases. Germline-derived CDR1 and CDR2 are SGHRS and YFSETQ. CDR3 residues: CASSPRTSSGYGYTF. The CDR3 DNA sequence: TGCGCCAGCAGCCCCCGAACATCGTCGGGCTATGGCTACACCTTC. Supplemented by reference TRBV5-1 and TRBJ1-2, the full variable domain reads KAGVTQTPRYLIKTRGQQVTLSCSPISGHRSVSWYQQTPGQGLQFLFEYFSETQRNKGNFPGRFSGRQFSNSRSEMNVSTLELGDSALYLCASSPRTSSGYGYTFGSGTRLTVV.

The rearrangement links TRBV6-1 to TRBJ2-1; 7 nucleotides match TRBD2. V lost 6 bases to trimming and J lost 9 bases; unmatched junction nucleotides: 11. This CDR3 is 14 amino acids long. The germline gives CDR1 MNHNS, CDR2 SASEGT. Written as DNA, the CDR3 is TGTGCCAGCAGAAATGGGCTAGCGGCGGCTGAGCAGTTCTTC. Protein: CASRNGLAAAEQFF.

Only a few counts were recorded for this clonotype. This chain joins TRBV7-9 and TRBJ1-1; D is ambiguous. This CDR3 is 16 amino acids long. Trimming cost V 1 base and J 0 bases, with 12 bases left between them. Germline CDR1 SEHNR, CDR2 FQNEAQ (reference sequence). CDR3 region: CASSLGALRLNTEAFF. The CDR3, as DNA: TGTGCCAGCAGCTTAGGGGCCTTGCGTTTGAACACTGAAGCTTTCTTT.

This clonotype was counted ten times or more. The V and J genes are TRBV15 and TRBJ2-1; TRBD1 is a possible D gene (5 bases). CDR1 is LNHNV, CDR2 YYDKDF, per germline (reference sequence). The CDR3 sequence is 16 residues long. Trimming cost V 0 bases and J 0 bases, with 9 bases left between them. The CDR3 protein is CATSREGHNSYNEQFF. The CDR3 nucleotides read TGTGCCACCAGCAGAGAAGGACACAACTCCTACAATGAGCAGTTCTTC.

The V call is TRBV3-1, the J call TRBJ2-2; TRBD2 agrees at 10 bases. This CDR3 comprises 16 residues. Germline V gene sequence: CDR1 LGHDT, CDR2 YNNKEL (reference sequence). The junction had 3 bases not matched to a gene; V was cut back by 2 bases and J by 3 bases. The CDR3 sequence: CASSQFGLADTGELFF. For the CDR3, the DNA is TGTGCCAGCAGCCAATTCGGACTAGCGGACACCGGGGAGCTGTTTTTT.

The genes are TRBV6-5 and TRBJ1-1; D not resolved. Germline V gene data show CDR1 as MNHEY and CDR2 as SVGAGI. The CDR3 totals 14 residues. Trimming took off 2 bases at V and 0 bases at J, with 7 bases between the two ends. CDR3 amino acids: CASSYGSLNTEAFF. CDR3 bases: TGTGCCAGCAGTTACGGCAGCTTGAACACTGAAGCTTTCTTT.

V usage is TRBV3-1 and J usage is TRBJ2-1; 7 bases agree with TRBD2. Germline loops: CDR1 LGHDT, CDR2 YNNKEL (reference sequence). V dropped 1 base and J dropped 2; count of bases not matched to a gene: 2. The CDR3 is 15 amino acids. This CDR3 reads CASSQVLAPYNEQFF. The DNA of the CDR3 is TGTGCCAGCAGCCAAGTACTAGCGCCCTACAATGAGCAGTTCTTC.

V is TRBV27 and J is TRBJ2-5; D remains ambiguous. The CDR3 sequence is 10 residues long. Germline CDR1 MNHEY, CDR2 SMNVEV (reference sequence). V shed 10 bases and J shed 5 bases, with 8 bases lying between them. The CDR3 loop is CANSEETQYF. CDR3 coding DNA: TGTGCCAACTCCGAGGAGACCCAGTACTTC.

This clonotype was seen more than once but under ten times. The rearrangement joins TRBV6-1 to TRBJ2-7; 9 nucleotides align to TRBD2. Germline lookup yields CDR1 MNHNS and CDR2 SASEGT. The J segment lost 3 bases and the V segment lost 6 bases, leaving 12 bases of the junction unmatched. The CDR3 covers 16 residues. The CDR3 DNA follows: TGTGCCAGCAGCCATTACTCCGGGACTAGCTTCTACGAGCAGTACTTC. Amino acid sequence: CASSHYSGTSFYEQYF.

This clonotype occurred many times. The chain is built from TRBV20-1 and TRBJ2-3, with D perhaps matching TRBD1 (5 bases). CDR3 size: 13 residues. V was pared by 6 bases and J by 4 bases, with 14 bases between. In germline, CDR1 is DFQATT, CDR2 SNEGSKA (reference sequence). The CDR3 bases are TGCAGTGCATCTGCTAGGGGCCCAGATACGCAGTATTTT. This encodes CSASARGPDTQYF.

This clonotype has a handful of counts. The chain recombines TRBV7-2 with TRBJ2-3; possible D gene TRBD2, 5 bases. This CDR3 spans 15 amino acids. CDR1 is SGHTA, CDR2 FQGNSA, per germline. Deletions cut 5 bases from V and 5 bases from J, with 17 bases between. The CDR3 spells CASSDFGESGDTQYF. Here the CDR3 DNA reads TGTGCCAGCAGCGATTTTGGGGAGTCGGGAGATACGCAGTATTTT. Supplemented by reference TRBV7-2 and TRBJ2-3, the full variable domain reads GAGVSQSPSNKVTEKGKDVELRCDPISGHTALYWYRQSLGQGLEFLIYFQGNSAPDKSGLPSDRFSAERTGGSVSTLTIQRTQQEDSAVYLCASSDFGESGDTQYFGPGTRLTVL.

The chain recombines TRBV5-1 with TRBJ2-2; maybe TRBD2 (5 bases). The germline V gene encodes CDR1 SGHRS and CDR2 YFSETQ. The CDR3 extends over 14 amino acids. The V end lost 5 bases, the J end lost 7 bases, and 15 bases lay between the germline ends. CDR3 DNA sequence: TGCGCCAGCAGTTCTGTCGGGGATCTCGGGGAGCTGTTTTTT. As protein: CASSSVGDLGELFF.

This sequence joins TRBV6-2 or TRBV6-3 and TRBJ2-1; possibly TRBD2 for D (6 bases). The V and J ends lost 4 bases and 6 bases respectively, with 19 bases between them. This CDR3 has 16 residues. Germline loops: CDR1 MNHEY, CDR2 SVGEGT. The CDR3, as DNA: TGTGCCAGCAGTTTTGATCTAGCGAACCTACCCAATGAGCAGTTCTTC. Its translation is CASSFDLANLPNEQFF.

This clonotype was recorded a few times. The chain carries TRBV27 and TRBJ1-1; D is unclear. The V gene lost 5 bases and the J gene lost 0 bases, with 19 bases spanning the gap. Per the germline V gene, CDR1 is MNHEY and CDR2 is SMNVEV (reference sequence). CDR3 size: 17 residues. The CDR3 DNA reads TGTGCCAGCAGTCAGACCCAAATCTTTATCATGAACACTGAAGCTTTCTTT. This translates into CASSQTQIFIMNTEAFF.

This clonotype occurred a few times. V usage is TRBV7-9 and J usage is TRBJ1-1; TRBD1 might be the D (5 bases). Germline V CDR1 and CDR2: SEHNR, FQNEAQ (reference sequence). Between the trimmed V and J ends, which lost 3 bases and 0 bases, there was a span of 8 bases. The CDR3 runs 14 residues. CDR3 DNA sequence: TGTGCCAGCAGCTTCCCAGGGATGAACACTGAAGCTTTCTTT. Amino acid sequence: CASSFPGMNTEAFF.

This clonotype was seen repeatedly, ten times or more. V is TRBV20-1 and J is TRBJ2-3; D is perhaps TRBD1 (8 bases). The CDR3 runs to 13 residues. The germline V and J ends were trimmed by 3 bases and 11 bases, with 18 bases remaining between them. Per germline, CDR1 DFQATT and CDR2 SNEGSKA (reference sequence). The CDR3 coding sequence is TGCAGTGCTAGTAGGACAGGGAGGGATTGGCAGTATTTT. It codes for CSASRTGRDWQYF.

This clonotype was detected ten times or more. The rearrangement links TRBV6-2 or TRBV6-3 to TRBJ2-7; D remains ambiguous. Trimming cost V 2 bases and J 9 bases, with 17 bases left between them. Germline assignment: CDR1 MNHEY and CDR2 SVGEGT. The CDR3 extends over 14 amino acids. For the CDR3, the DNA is TGTGCCAGCAGTTACGAAGCCAGAGCTCTGGCGCAGTACTTC. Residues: CASSYEARALAQYF.

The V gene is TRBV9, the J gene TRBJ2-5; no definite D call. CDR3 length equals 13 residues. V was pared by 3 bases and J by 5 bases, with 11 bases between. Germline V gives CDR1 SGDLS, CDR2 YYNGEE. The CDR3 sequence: CASSAEYRETQYF. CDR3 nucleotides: TGTGCCAGCAGCGCCGAGTACCGGGAGACCCAGTACTTC. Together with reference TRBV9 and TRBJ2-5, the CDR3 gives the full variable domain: DSGVTQTPKHLITATGQRVTLRCSPRSGDLSVYWYQQSLDQGLQFLIQYYNGEERAKGNILERFSAQQFPDLHSELNLSSLELGDSALYFCASSAEYRETQYFGPGTRLLVL.

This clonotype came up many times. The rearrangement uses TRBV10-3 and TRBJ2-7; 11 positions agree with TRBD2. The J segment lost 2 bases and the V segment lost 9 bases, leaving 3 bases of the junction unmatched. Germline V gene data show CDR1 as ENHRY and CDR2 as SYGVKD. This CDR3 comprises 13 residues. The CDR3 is CAIGTSGPYEQYF. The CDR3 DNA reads TGTGCCATAGGGACTAGCGGTCCCTACGAGCAGTACTTC.

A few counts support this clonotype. CDR3 sequence (DNA): TGTGCCAGCAGTTGGTCTAGCGTACTTTACAATGAGCAGTTCTTC. Its protein is CASSWSSVLYNEQFF. The chain carries TRBV28 and TRBJ2-1; TRBD2 might be the D (6 bases). This CDR3 has 15 residues. Germline V gene lookup returns CDR1 MDHEN and CDR2 SYDVKM. V dropped 4 bases and J dropped 4 bases, with 14 bases sitting between them.

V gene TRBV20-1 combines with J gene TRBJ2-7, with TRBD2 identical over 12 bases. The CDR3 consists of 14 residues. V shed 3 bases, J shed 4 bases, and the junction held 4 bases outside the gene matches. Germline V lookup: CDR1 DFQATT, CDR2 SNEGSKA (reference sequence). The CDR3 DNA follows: TGCAGTGCTAGTTGGACTAGCGGGGAGTACGAGCAGTACTTC. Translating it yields CSASWTSGEYEQYF.

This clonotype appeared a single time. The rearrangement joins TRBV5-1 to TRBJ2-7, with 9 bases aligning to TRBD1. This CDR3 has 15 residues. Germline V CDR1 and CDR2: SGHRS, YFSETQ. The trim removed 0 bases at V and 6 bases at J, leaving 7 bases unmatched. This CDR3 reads CASSLAPGQGTEQYF. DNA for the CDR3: TGCGCCAGCAGCTTGGCCCCTGGACAGGGGACCGAGCAGTACTTC.

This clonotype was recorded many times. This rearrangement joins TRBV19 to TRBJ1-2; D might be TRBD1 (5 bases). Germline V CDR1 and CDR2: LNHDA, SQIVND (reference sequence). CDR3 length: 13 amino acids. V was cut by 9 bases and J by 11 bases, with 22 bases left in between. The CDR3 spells CASRQSGNDFYTF. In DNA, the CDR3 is TGTGCCAGCAGACAGTCTGGGAACGATTTTTACACCTTC.

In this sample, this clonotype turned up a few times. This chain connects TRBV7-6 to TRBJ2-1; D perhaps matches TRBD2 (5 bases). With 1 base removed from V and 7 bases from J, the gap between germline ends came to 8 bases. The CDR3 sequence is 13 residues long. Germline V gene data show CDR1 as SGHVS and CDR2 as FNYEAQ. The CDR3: CASSLDRENEQFF. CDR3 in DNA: TGTGCCAGCAGCTTAGATCGGGAAAATGAGCAGTTCTTC.

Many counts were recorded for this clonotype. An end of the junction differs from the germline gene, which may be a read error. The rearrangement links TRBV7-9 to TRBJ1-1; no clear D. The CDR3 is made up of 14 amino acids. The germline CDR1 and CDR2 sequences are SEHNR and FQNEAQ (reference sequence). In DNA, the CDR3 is TGTGCCAGCAGTTTAGCTCCAGGGAACACTGAAGCTTTCTTT. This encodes CASSLAPGNTEAFF.

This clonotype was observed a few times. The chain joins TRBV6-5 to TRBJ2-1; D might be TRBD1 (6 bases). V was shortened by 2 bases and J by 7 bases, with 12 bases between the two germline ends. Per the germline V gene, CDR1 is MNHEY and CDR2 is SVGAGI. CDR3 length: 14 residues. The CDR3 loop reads CASSYTRGRNEQFF. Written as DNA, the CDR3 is TGTGCCAGCAGTTACACCAGGGGTCGGAATGAGCAGTTCTTC.

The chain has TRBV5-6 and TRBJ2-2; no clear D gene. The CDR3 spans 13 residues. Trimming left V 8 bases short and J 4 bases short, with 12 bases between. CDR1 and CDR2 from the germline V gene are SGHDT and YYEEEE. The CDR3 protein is CASPPTATGELFF. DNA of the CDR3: TGTGCCAGTCCCCCAACAGCCACCGGGGAGCTGTTTTTT.